Listed below are T cell receptor beta chains from one sample, sequenced in a study of lymphopenia after photon versus proton radiotherapy. The data were produced by immunoSEQ multiplex PCR, yet TCRdb's version contains in-frame clones alone and is incomplete. Of 68,000 or so clones listed, about nine tenths are singletons. The sample here was peripheral blood, taken from a patient treated with photon-based radiotherapy. The receptors here all came from a woman between 65 and 79 years old with pancreatic cancer. CDR3s include the opening cysteine and the closing phenylalanine or tryptophan. A D gene is named only where the DNA matches it firmly. Size tells how often a clone was seen (once, few, many) or the class of an expanded clone, and some rows leave it out.

abundance: -
len: 17
d_gene: TRBD1
j_gene: TRBJ2-7
v_gene: TRBV18
CDR3nt: TGTGCCAGCTCACCACCTGGGACAGCCTCTAGGACCTACGAGCAGTACTTC
CDR3aa: CASSPPGTASRTYEQYF

abundance: once
len: 15
d_gene: -
j_gene: TRBJ2-1
v_gene: TRBV5-1
CDR3nt: TGCGCCAGCAGCCCGCAAGCGGGCCGAGCTAATGAGCAGTTCTTC
CDR3aa: CASSPQAGRANEQFF

abundance: -
len: 17
d_gene: -
j_gene: TRBJ2-5
v_gene: TRBV4-1
CDR3nt: TGCGCCAGCAGCCAAGATCGCCCGACATCTCAACAAGAGACCCAGTACTTC
CDR3aa: CASSQDRPTSQQETQYF

abundance: once
len: 13
d_gene: -
j_gene: TRBJ1-1
v_gene: TRBV2
CDR3nt: TGTGCCAGCAGTGAACACGAGGGGACTGAAGCTTTCTTT
CDR3aa: CASSEHEGTEAFF

abundance: -
len: 16
d_gene: TRBD2
j_gene: TRBJ2-3
v_gene: TRBV2
CDR3nt: TGTGCCAGCAGTCTCCGGACTAGCGGGAACACAGATACGCAGTATTTT
CDR3aa: CASSLRTSGNTDTQYF

abundance: -
len: 14
d_gene: TRBD1
j_gene: TRBJ1-5
v_gene: TRBV27
CDR3nt: TGTGCCAGCAGTTTACAGACAGGGGATCAGCCCCAGCATTTT
CDR3aa: CASSLQTGDQPQHF

abundance: -
len: 13
d_gene: -
j_gene: TRBJ2-7
v_gene: TRBV6-5
CDR3nt: TGTGCCAGCAGTCCCGGGGCCTTGTACGAGCAGTACTTC
CDR3aa: CASSPGALYEQYF

abundance: -
len: 14
d_gene: -
j_gene: TRBJ2-1
v_gene: TRBV4-1
CDR3nt: TGCGCCAGCTCCAGGGGAATGGGTAGTCGGGAGCAGTTCTTC
CDR3aa: CASSRGMGSREQFF

abundance: -
len: 16
d_gene: -
j_gene: TRBJ1-3
v_gene: TRBV7-9
CDR3nt: TGTGCCAGCAGCCCCCGTGTCAGGGATAATGGAAACACCATATATTTT
CDR3aa: CASSPRVRDNGNTIYF

abundance: -
len: 17
d_gene: TRBD1
j_gene: TRBJ2-1
v_gene: TRBV7-2
CDR3nt: TGTGCCAGCAGCGACAGCAACTTTGGCAGGGGGCGGAATGAGCAGTTCTTC
CDR3aa: CASSDSNFGRGRNEQFF

abundance: -
len: 15
d_gene: TRBD1
j_gene: TRBJ1-1
v_gene: TRBV7-9
CDR3nt: TGTGCCAGCAGGGATAAGGACAGGATGAACACTGAAGCTTTCTTT
CDR3aa: CASRDKDRMNTEAFF

abundance: -
len: 15
d_gene: -
j_gene: TRBJ2-7
v_gene: TRBV5-4
CDR3nt: TGTGCCAGCAGCTCTGGGCCACCCGCCTCCTACGAGCAGTACTTC
CDR3aa: CASSSGPPASYEQYF

abundance: few
len: 12
d_gene: -
j_gene: TRBJ2-4
v_gene: TRBV18
CDR3nt: TGTGCCAGCAGGACGGACAGAAACATTCAGTACTTC
CDR3aa: CASRTDRNIQYF

abundance: -
len: 17
d_gene: TRBD1
j_gene: TRBJ1-3
v_gene: TRBV7-6
CDR3nt: TGTGCCAGCAGCTTAGGGTCCCAGGGGGCTTATGGAAACACCATATATTTT
CDR3aa: CASSLGSQGAYGNTIYF

abundance: -
len: 15
d_gene: -
j_gene: TRBJ1-5
v_gene: TRBV7-9
CDR3nt: TGTGCCAGCAGCTTAGGGACGGAGCCATGGCAGCCCCAGCATTTT
CDR3aa: CASSLGTEPWQPQHF

abundance: -
len: 15
d_gene: -
j_gene: TRBJ1-1
v_gene: TRBV5-6
CDR3nt: TGTGCCAGCAGTCCCCTTCGTGAGCAGGGCACTGAAGCTTTCTTT
CDR3aa: CASSPLREQGTEAFF

abundance: -
len: 15
d_gene: -
j_gene: TRBJ1-2
v_gene: TRBV28
CDR3nt: TGTGCCAGCAGTCCCACCCGGACGGGGCTGGGGGGCTACACCTTC
CDR3aa: CASSPTRTGLGGYTF

abundance: -
len: 15
d_gene: -
j_gene: TRBJ2-7
v_gene: TRBV7-2
CDR3nt: TGTGCCAGCAGCGCAAGGACAGTGGGGCCTTACGAGCAGTACTTC
CDR3aa: CASSARTVGPYEQYF

abundance: -
len: 15
d_gene: -
j_gene: TRBJ2-1
v_gene: TRBV5-1
CDR3nt: TGCGCCAGCAGCGAGCAAGGGGAGGATTACAATGAGCAGTTCTTC
CDR3aa: CASSEQGEDYNEQFF

abundance: -
len: 15
d_gene: TRBD2
j_gene: TRBJ2-2
v_gene: TRBV19
CDR3nt: TGTGCCAGTAGTACCCTAGCGGGGGGGTTCGGGGAGCTGTTTTTT
CDR3aa: CASSTLAGGFGELFF

abundance: -
len: 18
d_gene: TRBD2
j_gene: TRBJ2-1
v_gene: TRBV4-1
CDR3nt: TGCGCCAGCAGCCAAGATCGTCGGCTAGCGGACTCCTACAATGAGCAGTTCTTC
CDR3aa: CASSQDRRLADSYNEQFF

abundance: -
len: 15
d_gene: -
j_gene: TRBJ2-1
v_gene: TRBV11-1
CDR3nt: TGTGCCAGCAGCTTAGGAGGGCCTGGGGACAATGAGCAGTTCTTC
CDR3aa: CASSLGGPGDNEQFF

abundance: -
len: 15
d_gene: TRBD1
j_gene: TRBJ2-1
v_gene: TRBV7-9
CDR3nt: TGTGCCAGCAACGATGGACAGGGGGCTTACAATGAGCAGTTCTTC
CDR3aa: CASNDGQGAYNEQFF

abundance: -
len: 14
d_gene: -
j_gene: TRBJ1-1
v_gene: TRBV25-1
CDR3nt: TGTGCCAGCAGTGAACCGGGCAGGAACACTGAAGCTTTCTTT
CDR3aa: CASSEPGRNTEAFF

abundance: -
len: 14
d_gene: TRBD1
j_gene: TRBJ1-4
v_gene: TRBV5-1
CDR3nt: TGCGCCAGCAAGCAAGGACAGGGTAATGGAAAACTGTTTTTT
CDR3aa: CASKQGQGNGKLFF

abundance: once
len: 16
d_gene: -
j_gene: TRBJ2-1
v_gene: TRBV7-3
CDR3nt: TGTGCCAGCAGCTTAGGCAGGGCGAACTACCTCAATGAGCAGTTCTTC
CDR3aa: CASSLGRANYLNEQFF

abundance: -
len: 13
d_gene: -
j_gene: TRBJ2-1
v_gene: TRBV5-1
CDR3nt: TGCGCCAGCAGCTTACCAGGGCGGAATGAGCAGTTCTTC
CDR3aa: CASSLPGRNEQFF

abundance: -
len: 14
d_gene: -
j_gene: TRBJ2-1
v_gene: TRBV4-3
CDR3nt: TGCGCCAGCAGCTTGCTTCAGGGTAACAATGAGCAGTTCTTC
CDR3aa: CASSLLQGNNEQFF

abundance: -
len: 14
d_gene: -
j_gene: TRBJ2-7
v_gene: TRBV28
CDR3nt: TGTGCCAGCAGACTGGACAAGGAGGTCTACGAGCAGTACTTC
CDR3aa: CASRLDKEVYEQYF

abundance: few
len: 14
d_gene: TRBD1
j_gene: TRBJ2-2
v_gene: TRBV27
CDR3nt: TGTGCCAGCAAGGGACAGGGGTTCACCGGGGAGCTGTTTTTT
CDR3aa: CASKGQGFTGELFF

abundance: -
len: 14
d_gene: -
j_gene: TRBJ2-3
v_gene: TRBV27
CDR3nt: TGTGCCAGCAGCTATAATGGAAAGTCAGATACGCAGTATTTT
CDR3aa: CASSYNGKSDTQYF

abundance: -
len: 20
d_gene: TRBD1
j_gene: TRBJ2-5
v_gene: TRBV19
CDR3nt: TGTGCCAGTAGTTCCAGCTGGGGGTCCGGGACAGGGAAGTACCAAGAGACCCAGTACTTC
CDR3aa: CASSSSWGSGTGKYQETQYF

abundance: -
len: 12
d_gene: -
j_gene: TRBJ2-3
v_gene: TRBV6-6
CDR3nt: TGTGCCAGCAGTTTGAGCACAGATACGCAGTATTTT
CDR3aa: CASSLSTDTQYF

abundance: once
len: 14
d_gene: -
j_gene: TRBJ2-7
v_gene: TRBV27
CDR3nt: TGTGCCAGCAGTTTAGGAAGGTCGGGTTACGAGCAGTACTTC
CDR3aa: CASSLGRSGYEQYF

abundance: few
len: 15
d_gene: -
j_gene: TRBJ2-7
v_gene: TRBV7-3
CDR3nt: TGTGCCAGCAGCTTAACACCGATCGGGATTAACGAGCAGTACTTC
CDR3aa: CASSLTPIGINEQYF

abundance: -
len: 16
d_gene: TRBD2
j_gene: TRBJ2-7
v_gene: TRBV18
CDR3nt: TGTGCCAGCTCCCCAGCAGGGACTAGCGGGTCCTACGAGCAGTACTTC
CDR3aa: CASSPAGTSGSYEQYF

abundance: -
len: 13
d_gene: -
j_gene: TRBJ1-1
v_gene: TRBV30
CDR3nt: TGTGCCTGGAGTGTAAGAGTCAGAGGTGAAGCTTTCTTT
CDR3aa: CAWSVRVRGEAFF

abundance: -
len: 16
d_gene: TRBD2
j_gene: TRBJ2-1
v_gene: TRBV27
CDR3nt: TGTGCCAGCAGTTTAAAGGGCGGGAGTCCTTACAATGAGCAGTTCTTC
CDR3aa: CASSLKGGSPYNEQFF

abundance: few
len: 13
d_gene: TRBD2
j_gene: TRBJ2-7
v_gene: TRBV7-8
CDR3nt: TGTGCCAGCAGCTTAGAGGGCGGGAGGGCCCTCCATTTC
CDR3aa: CASSLEGGRALHF

abundance: -
len: 14
d_gene: TRBD2
j_gene: TRBJ2-5
v_gene: TRBV29-1
CDR3nt: TGCAGCGTTGGCGGGAGTGGAAGACGAGAGACCCAGTACTTC
CDR3aa: CSVGGSGRRETQYF

abundance: -
len: 13
d_gene: -
j_gene: TRBJ1-1
v_gene: TRBV4-3
CDR3nt: TGCGCCAGCAGCCAAGGGGCTGGCAGGGAAGCTTTCTTT
CDR3aa: CASSQGAGREAFF

abundance: -
len: 14
d_gene: -
j_gene: TRBJ2-1
v_gene: TRBV7-2
CDR3nt: TGTGCCAGCAGCTTATTGGGCTCCTACAATGAGCAGTTCTTC
CDR3aa: CASSLLGSYNEQFF

abundance: -
len: 11
d_gene: -
j_gene: TRBJ1-1
v_gene: TRBV2
CDR3nt: TGTGCCAGCAGCGTGAACACTGAAGCTTTCTTT
CDR3aa: CASSVNTEAFF

abundance: -
len: 15
d_gene: -
j_gene: TRBJ1-3
v_gene: TRBV28
CDR3nt: TGTGCCAGCAGTCCCCCCCTGGCCTCTGGAAACACCATATATTTT
CDR3aa: CASSPPLASGNTIYF

abundance: -
len: 14
d_gene: TRBD2
j_gene: TRBJ2-1
v_gene: TRBV29-1
CDR3nt: TGCAGCGCCGGACTAGCGGGCCTCTACAATGAGCAGTTCTTC
CDR3aa: CSAGLAGLYNEQFF

abundance: -
len: 15
d_gene: -
j_gene: TRBJ1-5
v_gene: TRBV7-2
CDR3nt: TGTGCCAGCAGTACAGGGCCAGGCAGCAATCAGCCCCAGCATTTT
CDR3aa: CASSTGPGSNQPQHF

abundance: -
len: 14
d_gene: -
j_gene: TRBJ1-6
v_gene: TRBV25-1
CDR3nt: TGTGCCAGCAAAGAGACCGACCTCAATTCACCCCTCCACTTT
CDR3aa: CASKETDLNSPLHF

abundance: -
len: 17
d_gene: -
j_gene: TRBJ2-1
v_gene: TRBV5-1
CDR3nt: TGCGCCAGCAGCCGGGACCAACCGCTACTGGTCAGCAATGAGCAGTTCTTC
CDR3aa: CASSRDQPLLVSNEQFF

abundance: -
len: 16
d_gene: TRBD2
j_gene: TRBJ2-1
v_gene: TRBV10-3
CDR3nt: TGTGCCATCAGTGAGGCTAGCGGGGTGCAGGGCAATGAGCAGTTCTTC
CDR3aa: CAISEASGVQGNEQFF

abundance: -
len: 15
d_gene: -
j_gene: TRBJ1-1
v_gene: TRBV19
CDR3nt: TGTGCCAGTAGTTTCGATCGAGGGGGAAACACTGAAGCTTTCTTT
CDR3aa: CASSFDRGGNTEAFF

abundance: -
len: 13
d_gene: TRBD1
j_gene: TRBJ2-5
v_gene: TRBV19
CDR3nt: TGTGCCTGCGGACAGGCGGAGTTTAATCCCCAGTACTTC
CDR3aa: CACGQAEFNPQYF

abundance: -
len: 15
d_gene: TRBD1
j_gene: TRBJ2-7
v_gene: TRBV7-2
CDR3nt: TGTGCCAGCAGCTGGGGACAGGTGAGCTCCTACGAGCAGTACTTC
CDR3aa: CASSWGQVSSYEQYF